These T cell receptor beta chains were read from a single sample in a study of cytomegalovirus exposure and HLA in healthy donors. This table comes from immunoSEQ multiplex PCR, and its TCRdb copy is limited to in-frame clones, with some not included. Of approximately 120,000 clones in the sample, approximately 10% were seen once. The sample taken for sequencing was PBMCs. These receptors originate from a woman aged 18-30 years in good health and CMV-seropositive. The CDR3 runs from the conserved cysteine through the conserved F or W. D genes are given only for firm matches. Rows give clone size only sometimes, using once, few, many, or a class for an expanded clone.

abundance	d_gene	v_gene	j_gene	CDR3aa	CDR3nt
-	-	TRBV5-5	TRBJ2-3	CASSDLPIADTDTQYF	TGTGCCAGCAGCGACCTACCAATAGCGGACACAGATACGCAGTATTTT
-	TRBD1	TRBV28	TRBJ1-2	CASSLGTGGNYGYTF	TGCGCCAGCAGTTTAGGGACAGGGGGTAACTATGGCTACACCTTC
-	-	TRBV28	TRBJ1-1	CASSLSGNRMNTEAFF	TGTGCCAGCAGTTTATCAGGGAACAGAATGAACACTGAAGCTTTCTTT
few	-	TRBV5-4	TRBJ2-5	CASSSLQETQYF	TGTGCCAGCAGCTCCCTACAAGAGACCCAGTACTTC
-	-	TRBV10-1	TRBJ1-5	CASSSQGSGPQHF	TGCGCCAGCAGTTCCCAGGGTTCGGGGCCCCAGCATTTT
-	TRBD2	TRBV6-6	TRBJ2-3	CASSYSMAGGTDTQYF	TGTGCCAGCAGTTACTCGATGGCGGGAGGGACAGATACGCAGTATTTT
-	TRBD1	TRBV18	TRBJ2-1	CASSPWDRADNEQFF	TGTGCCAGCTCACCATGGGACAGGGCTGACAATGAGCAGTTCTTC
few	-	TRBV15	TRBJ2-7	CATSRVAQGGYEQYF	TGTGCCACCAGCAGAGTGGCACAGGGTGGATACGAGCAGTACTTC
-	TRBD1	TRBV7-9	TRBJ1-2	CASRQGSPLLYGYTF	TGTGCCAGTAGACAGGGAAGCCCCTTACTCTATGGCTACACCTTC
-	TRBD2	TRBV2	TRBJ2-1	CASGFTSGGGGASYNEQFF	TGTGCCAGCGGATTCACTAGCGGAGGGGGAGGTGCCTCCTACAATGAGCAGTTCTTC
few	-	TRBV20-1	TRBJ1-3	CSVSLGNTIYF	TGCAGTGTCTCCCTGGGAAACACCATATATTTT
few	-	TRBV4-2	TRBJ1-1	CASSPSEGLNTEAFF	TGTGCCAGCAGCCCCTCAGAGGGTTTGAACACTGAAGCTTTCTTT
few	-	TRBV5-1	TRBJ2-2	CASSSDYYTGELFF	TGCGCCAGCAGCTCCGACTACTACACCGGGGAGCTGTTTTTT
-	-	TRBV11-2	TRBJ2-7	CASSLEPREHYEQYF	TGTGCCAGCAGCTTAGAACCGCGAGAGCACTACGAGCAGTACTTC
few	TRBD2	TRBV5-4	TRBJ2-7	CASSLGRGSKSYEQYF	TGTGCCAGCAGCTTAGGCCGCGGGAGTAAGTCCTACGAGCAGTACTTC
few	-	TRBV6-1	TRBJ1-2	CASRREDSGYTF	TGTGCCAGCAGGAGGGAGGATTCTGGCTACACCTTC
few	-	TRBV2	TRBJ2-5	CASSHLAESGETQYF	TGTGCCAGCAGTCACTTAGCGGAGAGTGGAGAGACCCAGTACTTC
few	-	TRBV18	TRBJ2-3	CASSPPGSTDTQYF	TGTGCCAGCTCACCACCGGGCAGCACAGATACGCAGTATTTT
few	TRBD2	TRBV27	TRBJ2-1	CASSFASGTYNEQFF	TGTGCCAGCAGTTTCGCCAGCGGGACCTACAATGAGCAGTTCTTC
-	-	TRBV28	TRBJ2-4	CASSLRGGKNIQYF	TGTGCCAGCAGTTTGAGGGGAGGCAAAAACATTCAGTACTTC
few	-	TRBV28	TRBJ2-3	CASSLFTPYGTDTQYF	TGTGCCAGCAGTTTATTTACCCCCTATGGCACAGATACGCAGTATTTT
-	TRBD2	TRBV5-1	TRBJ2-3	CASRAGVSTDTQYF	TGCGCCAGCAGGGCGGGGGTTAGCACAGATACGCAGTATTTT
-	-	TRBV4-1	TRBJ2-3	CASSQDMGTHTQRNF	TGCGCCAGCAGCCAAGATATGGGTACCCACACCCAGAGGAATTTT
few	-	TRBV5-4	TRBJ2-7	CASSLAGGRGDGEQYF	TGTGCCAGCAGCTTGGCTGGTGGCAGGGGAGATGGGGAGCAGTACTTC
-	-	TRBV30	TRBJ1-2	CAWSLTGLGYTF	TGTGCCTGGAGCCTAACAGGGTTAGGCTACACCTTC
-	-	TRBV5-3	TRBJ2-7	CARSPGLRGGRGRGQYF	TGTGCCAGAAGCCCGGGACTTCGAGGGGGCAGGGGTAGGGGGCAGTACTTC
few	-	TRBV5-1	TRBJ2-2	CASSFGLVDTGELFF	TGCGCCAGCAGCTTTGGCCTAGTGGACACCGGGGAGCTGTTTTTT
few	TRBD2	TRBV5-6	TRBJ2-5	CASSLPGTSGNFRQETQYF	TGTGCCAGCAGTCTCCCTGGGACTAGCGGGAATTTTAGACAAGAGACCCAGTACTTC
-	TRBD2	TRBV19	TRBJ2-5	CASSMFLAGTEETQYF	TGTGCCAGTAGTATGTTTCTAGCGGGCACTGAAGAGACCCAGTACTTC
-	TRBD2	TRBV4-1	TRBJ2-1	CASSRAGGPNEQFF	TGCGCCAGCAGCCGGGCGGGAGGGCCGAATGAGCAGTTCTTC
few	-	TRBV2	TRBJ2-1	CASNLHNEQFF	TGTGCCAGCAATCTACACAATGAGCAGTTCTTC
-	-	TRBV7-9	TRBJ2-1	CASSFSYEQFF	TGTGCCAGCAGCTTCTCCTATGAGCAGTTCTTC
few	-	TRBV7-8	TRBJ1-1	CASSLFQSNTEAFF	TGTGCCAGCAGCTTATTTCAGTCAAACACTGAAGCTTTCTTT
-	TRBD2	TRBV7-9	TRBJ2-1	CASTLAGGPTNEQFF	TGTGCCAGCACCTTAGCGGGAGGCCCTACAAATGAGCAGTTCTTC
few	-	TRBV6-1	TRBJ2-1	CASNPSGSYNEQFF	TGTGCCAGCAATCCGTCCGGCTCCTACAATGAGCAGTTCTTC
-	-	TRBV6-1	TRBJ2-3	CASSEAPGAADTQYF	TGTGCCAGCAGTGAAGCCCCGGGAGCGGCAGATACGCAGTATTTT
few	-	TRBV7-6	TRBJ2-5	CASSLAGALDF	TGTGCCAGCAGCCTTGCGGGGGCCCTGGACTTC
few	TRBD1	TRBV19	TRBJ1-1	CASTSGGGLNTEAFF	TGTGCCAGTACCTCAGGGGGCGGCTTAAACACTGAAGCTTTCTTT
-	-	TRBV28	TRBJ2-4	CASSARVGPKNIQYF	TGTGCCAGCAGTGCCAGGGTAGGACCCAAAAACATTCAGTACTTC
few	-	TRBV28	TRBJ1-5	CASTTGAYNQPQHF	TGTGCCAGCACTACTGGGGCGTACAATCAGCCCCAGCATTTT
few	-	TRBV28	TRBJ1-5	CASIPWGQARPGEPQHF	TGTGCCAGCATCCCTTGGGGGCAGGCACGCCCCGGCGAACCCCAGCATTTT